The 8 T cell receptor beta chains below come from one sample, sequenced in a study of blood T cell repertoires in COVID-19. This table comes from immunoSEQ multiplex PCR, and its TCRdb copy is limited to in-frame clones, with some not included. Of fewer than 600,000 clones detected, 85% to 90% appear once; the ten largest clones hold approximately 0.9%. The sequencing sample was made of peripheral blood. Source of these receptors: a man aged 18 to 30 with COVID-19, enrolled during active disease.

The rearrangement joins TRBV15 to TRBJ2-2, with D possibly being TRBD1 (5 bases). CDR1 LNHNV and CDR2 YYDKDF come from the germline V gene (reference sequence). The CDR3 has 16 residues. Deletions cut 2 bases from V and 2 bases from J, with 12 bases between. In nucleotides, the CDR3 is TGTGCCACCAGCAGACAGGGCATGGGAAACACCGGGGAGCTGTTTTTT. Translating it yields CATSRQGMGNTGELFF. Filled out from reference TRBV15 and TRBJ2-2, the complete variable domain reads DAMVIQNPRYQVTQFGKPVTLSCSQTLNHNVMYWYQQKSSQAPKLLFHYYDKDFNNEADTPDNFQSRRPNTSFCFLDIRSPGLGDTAMYLCATSRQGMGNTGELFFGEGSRLTVL.

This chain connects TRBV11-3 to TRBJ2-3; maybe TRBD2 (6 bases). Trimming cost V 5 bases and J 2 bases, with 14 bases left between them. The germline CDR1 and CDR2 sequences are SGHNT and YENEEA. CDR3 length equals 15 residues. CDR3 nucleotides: TGTGCCAGCAGCCGCGGGGTATTACACACAGATACGCAGTATTTT. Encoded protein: CASSRGVLHTDTQYF.

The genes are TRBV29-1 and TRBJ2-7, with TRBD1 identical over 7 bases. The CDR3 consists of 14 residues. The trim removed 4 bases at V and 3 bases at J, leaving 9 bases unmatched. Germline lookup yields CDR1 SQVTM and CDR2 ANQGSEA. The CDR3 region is CSVVLDRTGYEQYF. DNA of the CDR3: TGCAGCGTTGTCCTGGACAGGACGGGCTACGAGCAGTACTTC.

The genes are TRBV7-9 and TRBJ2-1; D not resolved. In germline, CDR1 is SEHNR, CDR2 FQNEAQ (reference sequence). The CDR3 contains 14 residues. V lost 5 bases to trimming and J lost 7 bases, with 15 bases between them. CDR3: CASSREVSSNEQFF. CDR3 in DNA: TGTGCCAGCAGCCGAGAAGTCTCATCTAATGAGCAGTTCTTC.

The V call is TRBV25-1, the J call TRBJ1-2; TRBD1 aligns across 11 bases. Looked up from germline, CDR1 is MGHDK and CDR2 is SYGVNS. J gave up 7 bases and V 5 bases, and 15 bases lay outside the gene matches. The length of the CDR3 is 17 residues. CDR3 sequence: CASSPFIPGQGVAGYTF. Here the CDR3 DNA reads TGTGCCAGCAGTCCATTTATTCCGGGACAGGGGGTAGCTGGCTACACCTTC.

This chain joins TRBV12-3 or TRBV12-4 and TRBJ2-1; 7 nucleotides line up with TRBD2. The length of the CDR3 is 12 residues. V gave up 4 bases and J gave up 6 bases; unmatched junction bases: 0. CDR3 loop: CASSWTSNEQFF. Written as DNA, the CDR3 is TGTGCCAGCAGTTGGACTAGCAATGAGCAGTTCTTC.

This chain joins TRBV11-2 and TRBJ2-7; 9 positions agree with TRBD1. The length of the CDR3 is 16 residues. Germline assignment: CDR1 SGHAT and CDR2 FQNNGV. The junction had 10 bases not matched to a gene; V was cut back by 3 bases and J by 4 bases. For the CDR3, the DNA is TGTGCCAGCAGCTTTAACAGGGGGCGAGAGGCGTACGAGCAGTACTTC. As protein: CASSFNRGREAYEQYF.

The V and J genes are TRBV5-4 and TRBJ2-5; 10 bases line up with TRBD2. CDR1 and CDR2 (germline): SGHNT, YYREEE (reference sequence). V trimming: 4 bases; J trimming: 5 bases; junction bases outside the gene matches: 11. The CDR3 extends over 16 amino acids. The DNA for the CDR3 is TGTGCCAGCAGCGCAGCTAGCGGGGGAGGGCGGGAGACCCAGTACTTC. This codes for CASSAASGGGRETQYF.